This T cell receptor beta chain is drawn from a study of blood T cell repertoires in COVID-19 (dated by TCRdb to the early 2020s). Background for the entire study: Samples covering the acute and convalescent phases of COVID-19 were provided by collaborators in the United States, Italy and Spain. The samples were drawn from two sources: the first 160 participants of the ongoing ImmuneRACE study, and fewer than 1,500 subjects contributed by 6 global collaborators. The prospective study material was composed of cDNA or gDNA derived from T cells, B-cell-depleted T cells, or PBMCs. The sample metadata nearly always contained a de-identified subject ID, COVID-19 status, age in years and sex. HLA class I and class II types, where available, came from metadata supplied by the sample provider rather than from assay-based typing. The dataset comprised deeply sampled blood TCRbeta repertoires from subjects exposed to, actively infected with, or recovered from COVID-19. A freely available public database, intended as a resource for researchers studying the immune response to SARS-CoV-2, is where the repertoires were released.

TCRbeta CDR3 regions were amplified from genomic DNA by means of the immunoSEQ Assay, a bias-controlled multiplex PCR. The original methods were these. Within the assay, amplification of reference gene primers was used to estimate how many nucleated cells each sample contained. To quantify the absolute abundance of each unique TCRbeta CDR3 rearrangement, sequence reads were collapsed and filtered. For each sample, productive Simpson clonality was calculated by taking the square root of Simpson's diversity index across productive rearrangements. In its TCRdb copy, this immuneACCESS table keeps in-frame sequences only and misses some clones. Where compared with another copy, unresolved V genes explain less than half of these, and the others have no known cause. That table supplies the V and J calls and clone size; D and trimming were determined from the DNA. Within this sample are some 170,000 clones, with roughly 85% of them counted one time only. Together, the top ten hold approximately 8% of the sample.

The collaborating institutions used their own protocols to collect whole blood in K2EDTA tubes. Collaborator samples were shipped for TCRbeta analysis as frozen whole blood, isolated PBMCs, or DNA extracted from either sample type. Sequences LGHDT (CDR1) and YNNKEL (CDR2) are obtained from the germline V gene (reference sequence). From its cysteine to its phenylalanine, the CDR3 spans 15 amino acids. Left in the record is the CDR3 DNA by itself, 45 bases read in frame from the first base. Unmatched junction bases come to 2, with V trimmed by 1 base and J by 7 bases. With regard to this clone: Its recognized antigen is unknown. Base-call qualities are not available, and no considerably larger clone is one nucleotide away.

Summary of the overall study and its limitations: How much clinical and demographic metadata was included differed by source and by participant, and the metadata was provided uncurated.

The receptor chain draws on TRBV3-1 (or the pseudogene TRBV3-2) and TRBJ1-4; TRBD1 agrees with 11 junctional bases. This receptor was identified in a woman aged 55-69 years with acute or convalescent COVID-19. Material: peripheral blood. The sequenced DNA is TGTGCCAGCAGCCAAGCCGGGACAGGGGGTGAAAAACTGTTTTTT. Translated, it reads CASSQAGTGGEKLFF.